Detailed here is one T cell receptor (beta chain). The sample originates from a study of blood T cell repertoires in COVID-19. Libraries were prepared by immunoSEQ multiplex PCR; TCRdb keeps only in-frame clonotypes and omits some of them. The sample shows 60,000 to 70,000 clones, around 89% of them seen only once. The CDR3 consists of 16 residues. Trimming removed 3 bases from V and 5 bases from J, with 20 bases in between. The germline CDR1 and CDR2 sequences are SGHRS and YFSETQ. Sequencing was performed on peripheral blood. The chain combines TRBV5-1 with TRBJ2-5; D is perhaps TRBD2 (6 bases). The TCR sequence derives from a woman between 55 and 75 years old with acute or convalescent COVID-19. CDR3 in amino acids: CASSSPVPGEEETQYF. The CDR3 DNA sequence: TGCGCCAGCAGCTCGCCGGTTCCGGGGGAAGAGGAGACCCAGTACTTC.